A single sample is the source of the 19 T cell receptor beta chains below, sequenced in a study of cytomegalovirus exposure and HLA in healthy donors. The PCR used 60 Vbeta and 13 Jbeta primers. TCRdb keeps only in-frame clones here, not all; method: immunoSEQ multiplex PCR. This table has 95,000 to 150,000 clones, 65% to 80% appearing once. Sequencing input: PBMCs. These receptor sequences come from a human donor in good health.

The chain carries TRBV5-4 and TRBJ1-1; 7 nucleotides line up with TRBD1. With 3 bases clipped from V and 0 bases from J, the junction kept 5 bases outside the gene matches. The CDR3 extends over 15 amino acids. CDR1 is SGHNT, CDR2 YYREEE, per germline (reference sequence). The CDR3: CASSSRTGLNTEAFF. As DNA, the CDR3 is TGTGCCAGCAGCTCTCGGACAGGACTGAACACTGAAGCTTTCTTT.

This sequence joins TRBV5-1 and TRBJ2-7; D possibly corresponds to TRBD2 (6 bases). Trimming shortened V by 0 bases and J by 5 bases, and 21 bases separated the two germline ends. The length of the CDR3 is 17 residues. Germline V CDR1 and CDR2: SGHRS, YFSETQ. CDR3 coding DNA: TGCGCCAGCAGCTTGGGACGGGCGGGGATGGGGATCAACGAGCAGTACTTC. Translation gives CASSLGRAGMGINEQYF.

The chain uses TRBV30 and TRBJ1-2, with TRBD1 matching over 8 bases. J was trimmed by 2 bases and V by 1 base; bases with no gene match: 6. Germline V CDR1 and CDR2: GTSNPN, SVGIG (reference sequence). This CDR3 is 15 amino acids long. The CDR3 region has the DNA TGTGCCTGGAGTGCTCCTTGGACAGGGAACTATGGCTACACCTTC. This translates into CAWSAPWTGNYGYTF.

The rearrangement joins TRBV6-5 to TRBJ1-5, with TRBD1 identical over 7 bases. The CDR3 totals 15 residues. From germline, CDR1 is MNHEY and CDR2 SVGAGI. J gave up 0 bases and V 6 bases, and 5 bases lay outside the gene matches. Here the CDR3 reads CASRGTAYSNQPQHF. In DNA, the CDR3 is TGTGCCAGCAGGGGGACAGCTTATAGCAATCAGCCCCAGCATTTT.

The rearrangement uses TRBV5-1 and TRBJ1-1, with 11 bases lining up with TRBD1. This CDR3 is 16 amino acids long. CDR1 is SGHRS and CDR2 is YFSETQ in the germline V gene. V dropped 4 bases and J dropped 5; count of bases not matched to a gene: 10. The CDR3 protein is CASSGPGTGGRTEAFF. The DNA for the CDR3 is TGCGCCAGCAGCGGTCCCGGGACAGGGGGAAGGACTGAAGCTTTCTTT.

The chain employs TRBV7-6 and TRBJ2-1; 14 bases are a match to TRBD2. CDR3 length equals 16 residues. Germline CDR1 is SGHVS and CDR2 is FNYEAQ. V shed 6 bases, J shed 7 bases, and the junction held 8 bases outside the gene matches. The CDR3 nucleotides read TGTGCCAGCAGACTTGGGACTAGCGGGAGAATTAATGAGCAGTTCTTC. Translation: CASRLGTSGRINEQFF.

V usage is TRBV25-1 and J usage is TRBJ2-5, with a tentative D call TRBD2 (7 bases). The CDR3 has 15 amino acids. Per germline, CDR1 MGHDK and CDR2 SYGVNS. Trimming took off 3 bases at V and 5 bases at J, with 16 bases between the two ends. CDR3 residues: CASSEGGGPRETQYF. The CDR3 DNA reads as TGTGCCAGCAGTGAGGGGGGGGGCCCCCGGGAGACCCAGTACTTC.

V usage is TRBV29-1 and J usage is TRBJ1-2; D call uncertain. Trimming pared 5 bases from V and 4 bases from J, leaving 8 bases between. The CDR3 length is 11 residues. The germline CDR1 and CDR2 sequences are SQVTM and ANQGSEA. CDR3 sequence reads: CSVWHLYGYTF. The CDR3 region has the DNA TGCAGCGTTTGGCATCTCTATGGCTACACCTTC.

The rearrangement links TRBV28 to TRBJ1-5; D remains ambiguous. The V gene lost 5 bases and the J gene lost 2 bases, with 7 bases spanning the gap. Per the germline V gene, CDR1 is MDHEN and CDR2 is SYDVKM. This CDR3 is built from 13 residues. CDR3 nucleotide sequence: TGTGCCAGCAGTCCCCGGGGCAATCAGCCCCAGCATTTT. Its translation: CASSPRGNQPQHF.

This clone is a singleton in its sample. The germline gene is not matched at one end of the junction; a read error may be the cause. V usage is TRBV7-9 and J usage is TRBJ2-2, with 7 bases matching TRBD1. The CDR3 is 17 amino acids. Germline V CDR1 and CDR2: SEHNR, FQNEAQ (reference sequence). The CDR3 region has the DNA TGTTCCAGCAGCTTAGGTAGGGGGCGCGACGGCACCGGGGAGCTGTTTTTT. Protein: CSSSLGRGRDGTGELFF.

This chain uses TRBV6-6 with TRBJ1-5; D is unresolved. Trimming left V 3 bases short and J 1 base short, with 10 bases between. The CDR3 spans 15 residues. CDR1 is MNHNY, CDR2 SVGAGI, per germline (reference sequence). The CDR3 is CASSYEEYSNQPQHF. In DNA, the CDR3 is TGTGCCAGCAGTTATGAGGAGTACAGCAATCAGCCCCAGCATTTT.

This clone is a singleton in its sample. V is TRBV5-8 and J is TRBJ1-2; 8 bases map to TRBD1. The CDR3 is 13 amino acids. Trimming removed 2 bases from V and 7 bases from J; junction bases left unmatched: 4. Germline V CDR1 and CDR2: SGHTS, YDEGEE. The CDR3 loop is CASSFYTGGGYTF. The CDR3 region has the DNA TGTGCCAGCAGCTTTTACACAGGGGGTGGCTACACCTTC.

This chain joins TRBV9 and TRBJ2-5; 12 bases match TRBD1. The CDR3 length is 17 residues. Germline V gene lookup returns CDR1 SGDLS and CDR2 YYNGEE. V dropped 3 bases and J dropped 4; count of bases not matched to a gene: 10. CDR3 protein: CASSAGTGGAGGETQYF. DNA of the CDR3: TGTGCCAGCAGCGCCGGGACAGGGGGCGCCGGGGGAGAGACCCAGTACTTC.

Here the CDR3 reads CASSAIGTGWSYEQYF. The CDR3, as DNA: TGCGCCAGCAGCGCCATCGGGACAGGGTGGTCCTACGAGCAGTACTTC. This sequence joins TRBV5-1 and TRBJ2-7, with 9 bases lining up with TRBD1. This CDR3 contains 16 residues. Trimming cost V 4 bases and J 1 base; bases outside gene matches: 9. Germline V gene sequence: CDR1 SGHRS, CDR2 YFSETQ.

This clone showed up just once. V gene TRBV4-2 combines with J gene TRBJ2-7, with D tentatively TRBD2 (5 bases). V was shortened by 1 base and J by 5 bases, with 12 bases between the two germline ends. CDR1 and CDR2 from the germline V gene are LGHNA and YNFKEQ. The length of the CDR3 is 14 residues. The CDR3 is CASSQGLLVDEQYF. Written as DNA, the CDR3 is TGTGCCAGCAGCCAAGGACTACTTGTCGACGAGCAGTACTTC.

This clone appeared a few times. CDR3 sequence reads: CASSQQEIGGYEQYF. Here the CDR3 DNA reads TGCGCCAGCAGCCAACAAGAGATCGGGGGCTACGAGCAGTACTTC. The V call is TRBV4-1, the J call TRBJ2-7; D is perhaps TRBD2 (6 bases). V was pared by 2 bases and J by 3 bases, with 14 bases between. From germline, CDR1 is MGHRA and CDR2 YSYEKL. This CDR3 is built from 15 residues.

The chain has TRBV6-1 and TRBJ2-5; perhaps TRBD2 as D (6 bases). The end of the DNA is better explained by TRBJ2-7, so the J call may be wrong. This CDR3 is built from 14 residues. Germline CDR1 MNHNS, CDR2 SASEGT. As DNA, the CDR3 is TGTGCCAGCAGTGCCCAGGGAGGTACCTACGAGCAGTACTTC. It translates to CASSAQGGTYEQYF.

The chain is built from TRBV28 and TRBJ2-7; D ambiguous. The length of the CDR3 is 13 residues. V was trimmed by 6 bases and J by 2 bases, leaving 11 bases between them. In germline, CDR1 is MDHEN, CDR2 SYDVKM. CDR3 sequence reads: CASSQISPYEQYF. Here the CDR3 DNA reads TGTGCCAGCAGCCAGATATCCCCCTACGAGCAGTACTTC.

The rearrangement joins TRBV5-1 to TRBJ2-1; 9 positions match TRBD2. The CDR3 has 17 residues. The germline V gene has CDR1 SGHRS and CDR2 YFSETQ. With 2 bases clipped from V and 2 bases from J, the junction kept 8 bases outside the gene matches. The CDR3 reads CASSFTLAGATYNEQFF. The CDR3 nucleotides are TGCGCCAGCAGCTTCACCTTAGCGGGAGCAACCTACAATGAGCAGTTCTTC.